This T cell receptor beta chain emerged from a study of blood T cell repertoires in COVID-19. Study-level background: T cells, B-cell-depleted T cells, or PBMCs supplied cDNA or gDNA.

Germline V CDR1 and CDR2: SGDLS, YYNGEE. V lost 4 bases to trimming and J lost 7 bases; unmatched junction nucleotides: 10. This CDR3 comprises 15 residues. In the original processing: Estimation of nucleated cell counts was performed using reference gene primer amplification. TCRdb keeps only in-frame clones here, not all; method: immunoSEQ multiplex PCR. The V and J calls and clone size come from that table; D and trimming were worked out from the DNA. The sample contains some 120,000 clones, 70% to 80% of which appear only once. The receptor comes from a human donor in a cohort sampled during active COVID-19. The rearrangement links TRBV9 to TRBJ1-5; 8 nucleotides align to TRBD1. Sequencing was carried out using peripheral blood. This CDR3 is CASSPGQGSYQPQHF. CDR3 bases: TGTGCCAGCAGCCCTGGACAGGGAAGCTACCAGCCCCAGCATTTT.